The next 13 T cell receptor beta chains were all read from a single sample in a study of post-analysis software for immune sequencing data. Study conclusions and caveats: In patients, TRBV5-6, TRBV5-1 and TRBV20-1 belonged to several TRBV segments found more frequently than in controls.

Carried by the TCR beta cDNA libraries were unique molecular identifiers. From the PCR reads, TCRdb called clonotypes with MiXCR, one entry per CDR3 protein. The repertoire consists of roughly 540,000 distinct CDR3 sequences, with about a third occurring once and the leading ten covering roughly 6%. Their recognized antigens are unknown. The sequenced material came from blood. The source of these receptors is a girl under 18 with multiple sclerosis.

The V gene is TRBV4-1, the J gene TRBJ1-2; TRBD1 matches 7 bases. The germline V gene has CDR1 MGHRA and CDR2 YSYEKL. The length of the CDR3 is 17 residues. The V segment lost 1 base and the J segment 4 bases; nucleotides outside the gene matches: 12. CDR3 sequence: CASSQVGTADVSYGYTF. The DNA of the CDR3 is TGCGCCAGCAGCCAAGTGGGGACAGCCGACGTAAGCTATGGCTACACCTTC.

This clonotype has just a few counts. The chain recombines TRBV12-3 or TRBV12-4 with TRBJ2-4, with 8 nucleotides matching TRBD2. This CDR3 contains 16 residues. V was clipped by 1 base and J by 3 bases; unmatched bases: 5. CDR3 amino acids: CASSLGLAGGKNIQYF. The CDR3 region has the DNA TGTGCCAGCAGTTTAGGGCTAGCGGGTGGCAAAAACATTCAGTACTTC.

The rearrangement joins TRBV6-5 to TRBJ1-6; maybe TRBD1 (5 bases). Deletions cut 8 bases from V and 9 bases from J, with 8 bases between. The germline V gene has CDR1 MNHEY and CDR2 SVGAGI. This CDR3 is built from 11 residues. CDR3 coding DNA: TGTGCCAGCGGGGCCTTTTCACCCCTCCACTTT. Encoded protein: CASGAFSPLHF.

The V call is TRBV14, the J call TRBJ2-1; no clear D gene. Germline-derived CDR1 and CDR2 are SGHDN and FVKESK. The V end lost 0 bases, the J end lost 5 bases, and 5 bases lay between the germline ends. This CDR3 is 13 amino acids long. CDR3 in amino acids: CASSQDADNEQFF. CDR3 DNA: TGTGCCAGCAGCCAAGATGCAGACAATGAGCAGTTCTTC.

In DNA, the CDR3 is TGTGCCAGCTCAGCTCCGGGTATCGAAGAGACCCAGTACTTC. Protein product: CASSAPGIEETQYF. The chain combines TRBV18 with TRBJ2-5, with no clear D. This CDR3 region has 14 residues. Germline CDR1 is KGHSH and CDR2 is LQKENI. The V end lost 5 bases, the J end lost 3 bases, and 13 bases lay between the germline ends.

The chain uses TRBV7-2 and TRBJ2-1; 7 positions agree with TRBD2. This CDR3 contains 13 residues. Germline V gene data show CDR1 as SGHTA and CDR2 as FQGNSA. The V and J ends lost 4 bases and 8 bases, in that order; junction bases with no gene match: 5. In DNA form, the CDR3 reads TGTGCCAGCAGCTCGGGAGCGGGGTATGAGCAGTTCTTC. This encodes CASSSGAGYEQFF.

This clonotype showed up just a few times. The gene calls are TRBV7-3 and TRBJ2-7; D may be TRBD1 or TRBD2 (7 bases each). The CDR3 extends over 15 amino acids. Trimming stripped 5 bases from V and 2 bases from J, with 16 bases between. The germline gives CDR1 SGHTA, CDR2 FQGTGA. Here the CDR3 DNA reads TGTGCCAGCAGCGGGCAGGGGGGGAGACCCTACGAGCAGTACTTC. It yields the protein CASSGQGGRPYEQYF.

The chain couples TRBV20-1 to TRBJ1-1, with D tentatively TRBD1 (5 bases). CDR3 length: 14 residues. Per germline, CDR1 DFQATT and CDR2 SNEGSKA (reference sequence). V lost 2 bases, J lost 1 base, and 11 bases lay in between. As DNA, the CDR3 is TGCAGTGCTAGACGGGCAGGGAGGAACACTGAAGCTTTCTTT. It encodes CSARRAGRNTEAFF.

The chain recombines TRBV11-2 with TRBJ2-5; the D gene is possibly TRBD2 (6 bases). V was shortened by 5 bases and J by 13 bases, with 17 bases between the two germline ends. Germline V gene sequence: CDR1 SGHAT, CDR2 FQNNGV. CDR3 size: 12 residues. Written as DNA, the CDR3 is TGTGCCAGCAGCCCGCGGACTAATGAGCGGTACTTC. Amino acid sequence: CASSPRTNERYF.

The rearrangement uses TRBV7-3 and TRBJ2-3; the match to TRBD1 covers 8 bases. J lost 5 bases, V lost 5 bases, and 9 bases had no gene match. CDR3 length: 15 residues. CDR1 and CDR2 (germline): SGHTA, FQGTGA. In DNA form, the CDR3 reads TGTGCCAGCAGCCCCGACCCAGGGGGCCGAGATACGCAGTATTTT. This encodes CASSPDPGGRDTQYF. Full variable domain (rest looked up from reference TRBV7-3 and TRBJ2-3): GAGVSQTPSNKVTEKGKYVELRCDPISGHTALYWYRQSLGQGPEFLIYFQGTGAADDSGLPNDRFFAVRPEGSVSTLKIQRTERGDSAVYLCASSPDPGGRDTQYFGPGTRLTVL.

This clonotype was seen only a few times. The chain links TRBV3-1 to TRBJ1-2, with 7 bases matching TRBD1. Trimming at V came to 3 bases and at J to 5 bases, leaving 9 bases not matched to a gene. This CDR3 is built from 15 residues. The germline V gene encodes CDR1 LGHDT and CDR2 YNNKEL (reference sequence). The CDR3 coding sequence is TGTGCCAGCAGCCAGCATGACAGGGAGGCGTATGGCTACACCTTC. It is translated as CASSQHDREAYGYTF.

The rearrangement joins TRBV13 to TRBJ2-7; a possible D gene is TRBD2 (5 bases). Per the germline V gene, CDR1 is PRHDT and CDR2 is FYEKMQ (reference sequence). The CDR3 totals 11 residues. Trimming took 6 bases from V and 2 from J, leaving 5 bases between them. CDR3 region: CASRRAYEQYF. The CDR3 DNA reads as TGTGCCAGCAGGCGGGCCTACGAGCAGTACTTC.

This chain uses TRBV24-1 with TRBJ1-2; 9 nucleotides agree with TRBD1. The CDR3 has 14 amino acids. Germline lookup yields CDR1 KGHDR and CDR2 SFDVKD. The trim removed 7 bases at V and 8 bases at J, leaving 10 bases unmatched. As DNA, the CDR3 is TGTGCCACCAGCGTCCCGGGACAGGGCGGCGGCTACACCTTC. Translating it yields CATSVPGQGGGYTF.